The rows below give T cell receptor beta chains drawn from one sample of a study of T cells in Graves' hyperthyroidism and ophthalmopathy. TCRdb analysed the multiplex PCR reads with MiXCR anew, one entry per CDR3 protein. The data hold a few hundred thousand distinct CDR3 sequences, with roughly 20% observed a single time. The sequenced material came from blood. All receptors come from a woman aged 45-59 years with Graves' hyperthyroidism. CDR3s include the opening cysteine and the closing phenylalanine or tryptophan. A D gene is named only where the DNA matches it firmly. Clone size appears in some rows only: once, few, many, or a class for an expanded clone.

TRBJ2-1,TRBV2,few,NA,CASSPETYNEQFF,TGTGCCAGCAGTCCGGAAACCTACAATGAGCAGTTCTTC
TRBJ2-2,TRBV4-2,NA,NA,CASSPAGGQGTGELFF,TGTGCCAGCAGCCCCGCCGGGGGGCAGGGCACCGGGGAGCTGTTTTTT
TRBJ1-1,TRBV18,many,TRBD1,CATLQGVNTEAFF,TGTGCCACTTTACAGGGGGTAAACACTGAAGCTTTCTTT
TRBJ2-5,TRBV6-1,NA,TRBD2,CASETGGGGETQYF,TGTGCCAGCGAAACTGGCGGGGGGGGGGAGACCCAGTACTTC
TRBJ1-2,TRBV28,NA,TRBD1,CASTGGQNTYGYTF,TGTGCCAGCACAGGGGGACAGAACACCTATGGCTACACCTTC
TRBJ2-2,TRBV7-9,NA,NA,CASRGVVPRELFF,TGTGCCAGCAGAGGGGTCGTCCCCAGGGAGCTGTTTTTT
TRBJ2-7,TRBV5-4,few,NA,CASSLEWEAAYEQYF,TGTGCCAGCAGCTTGGAGTGGGAGGCGGCTTACGAGCAGTACTTC
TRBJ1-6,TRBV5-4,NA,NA,CASSFSRLHF,TGTGCCAGCAGCTTTAGCAGGCTCCACTTT
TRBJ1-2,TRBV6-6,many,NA,CASSYSGRNYGYTF,TGTGCCAGCAGTTACTCCGGCAGGAACTATGGCTACACCTTC
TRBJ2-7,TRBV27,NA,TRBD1,CASSISTGGAEQYF,TGTGCCAGCAGTATCTCGACAGGGGGCGCTGAGCAGTACTTC
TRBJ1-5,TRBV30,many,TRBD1,CAWSLTGDFNQPQHF,TGTGCCTGGAGTCTAACAGGGGACTTCAATCAGCCCCAGCATTTT
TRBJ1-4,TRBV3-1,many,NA,CASSPGPNNEKLFF,TGTGCCAGCAGCCCGGGACCGAATAATGAAAAACTGTTTTTT
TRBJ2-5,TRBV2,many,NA,CASSEEGPETQYF,TGTGCCAGCAGTGAAGAGGGACCGGAGACCCAGTACTTC
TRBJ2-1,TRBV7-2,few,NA,CASSPHYNEQFF,TGTGCCAGCAGCCCTCACTACAATGAGCAGTTCTTC
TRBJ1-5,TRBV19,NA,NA,CASSAIGTISNQPQHF,TGTGCCAGTAGTGCCATCGGGACAATTAGCAATCAGCCCCAGCATTTT
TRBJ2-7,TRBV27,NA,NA,CASSRQLDGYEQYF,TGTGCCAGCAGTCGCCAGCTCGACGGCTACGAGCAGTACTTC
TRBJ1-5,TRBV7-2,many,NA,CASSSYKDNQPQHF,TGTGCCAGCAGCTCGTACAAGGACAATCAGCCCCAGCATTTT
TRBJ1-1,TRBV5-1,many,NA,CASSLEEGRNTEAFF,TGCGCCAGCAGCTTGGAGGAGGGACGGAACACTGAAGCTTTCTTT
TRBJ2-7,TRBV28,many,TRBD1,CASSFFQGVSYEQYF,TGTGCCAGCAGTTTCTTTCAGGGGGTATCCTACGAGCAGTACTTC
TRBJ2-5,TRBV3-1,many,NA,CASSLGLQGTQYF,TGTGCCAGCAGCCTGGGACTTCAAGGGACCCAGTACTTC
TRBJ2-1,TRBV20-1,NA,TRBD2,CSASLRGGYNEQFF,TGCAGTGCTAGTTTGCGGGGGGGCTACAATGAGCAGTTCTTC
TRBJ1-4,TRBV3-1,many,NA,CASSQEGVGEKLFF,TGTGCCAGCAGCCAAGAAGGGGTGGGTGAAAAACTGTTTTTT
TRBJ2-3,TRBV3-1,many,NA,CASSQVFGKGTDTQYF,TGTGCCAGCAGCCAAGTCTTCGGGAAGGGCACAGATACGCAGTATTTT
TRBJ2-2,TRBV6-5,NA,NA,CASSYEGYTGPSNTGELFF,TGTGCCAGCAGTTATGAGGGTTATACCGGGCCGTCGAACACCGGGGAGCTGTTTTTT
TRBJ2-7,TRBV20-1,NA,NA,CSAGNGRGGYEQYF,TGCAGTGCTGGCAATGGTAGGGGGGGCTACGAGCAGTACTTC
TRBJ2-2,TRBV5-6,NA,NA,CASTAGGGMSTGELFF,TGTGCCAGCACCGCAGGGGGAGGGATGAGCACCGGGGAGCTGTTTTTT
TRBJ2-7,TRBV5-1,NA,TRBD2,CASSLAGASYEQYF,TGCGCCAGCAGCTTAGCGGGAGCTTCCTACGAGCAGTACTTC
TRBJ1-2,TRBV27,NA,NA,CASRGFADNYGYTF,TGTGCCAGCAGAGGTTTTGCCGACAACTATGGCTACACCTTC
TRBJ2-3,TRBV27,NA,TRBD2,CASSSRLAPSTDTQYF,TGTGCCAGCAGTAGTCGACTAGCTCCTAGCACAGATACGCAGTATTTT
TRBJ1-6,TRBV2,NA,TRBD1,CASSDSAGGVGSPLHF,TGTGCCAGCAGTGATTCGGCAGGGGGCGTGGGTTCACCCCTCCACTTT
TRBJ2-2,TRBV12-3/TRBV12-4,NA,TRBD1,CASTPFRGQGGELFF,TGTGCCAGCACCCCGTTTAGGGGGCAGGGCGGGGAGCTGTTTTTT
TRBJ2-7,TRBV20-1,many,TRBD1,CSARPWTGRPYEQYF,TGCAGTGCTCGACCTTGGACAGGGAGGCCCTACGAGCAGTACTTC
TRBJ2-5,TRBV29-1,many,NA,CSVKGGLETQYF,TGCAGCGTAAAGGGGGGGCTGGAGACCCAGTACTTC
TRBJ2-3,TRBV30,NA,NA,CAWARDRNTQYF,TGTGCCTGGGCCCGGGACCGTAATACGCAGTATTTT
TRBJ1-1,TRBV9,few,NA,CASSPSFWTVNTEAFF,TGTGCCAGCAGCCCGAGCTTTTGGACAGTGAACACTGAAGCTTTCTTT
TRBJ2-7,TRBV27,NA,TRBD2,CASSFSGLAGEQYF,TGTGCCAGCAGTTTTTCCGGACTAGCGGGCGAGCAGTACTTC
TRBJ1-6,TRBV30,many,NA,CAWRAQNNSPLHF,TGTGCCTGGAGAGCACAGAATAATTCACCCCTCCACTTT
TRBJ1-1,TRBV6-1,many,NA,CASSLGDSTEAFF,TGTGCCAGCAGTTTGGGAGACAGCACTGAAGCTTTCTTT
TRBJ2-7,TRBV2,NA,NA,CASEKQGLGDEQYF,TGTGCCAGCGAGAAGCAGGGTTTGGGGGACGAGCAGTACTTC
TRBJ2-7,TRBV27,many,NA,CASSLSVTSNEQYF,TGTGCCAGCAGTTTATCAGTTACCTCTAACGAGCAGTACTTC
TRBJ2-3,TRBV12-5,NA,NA,CASGYGAGDTQYF,TGTGCTAGTGGTTACGGGGCCGGAGATACGCAGTATTTT
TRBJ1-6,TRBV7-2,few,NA,CASSFGLKFNSPLHF,TGTGCCAGCAGCTTTGGGTTGAAGTTTAATTCACCCCTCCACTTT
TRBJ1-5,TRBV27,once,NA,CASSLTQGNQPQHF,TGTGCCAGCAGTTTAACCCAGGGCAATCAGCCCCAGCATTTT
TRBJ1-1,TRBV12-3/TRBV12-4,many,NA,CASSLSHTEAFF,TGTGCCAGCAGCTTATCCCACACTGAAGCTTTCTTT
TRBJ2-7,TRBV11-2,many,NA,CASSLVREPYEQYF,TGTGCCAGCAGCTTAGTCAGGGAGCCCTACGAGCAGTACTTC
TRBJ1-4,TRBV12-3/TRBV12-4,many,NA,CASSSTETNEKLFF,TGTGCCAGCAGTTCGACAGAAACGAATGAAAAACTGTTTTTT
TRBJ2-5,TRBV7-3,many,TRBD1,CASSADRGGQETQYF,TGTGCCAGCAGCGCCGACAGGGGGGGACAAGAGACCCAGTACTTC
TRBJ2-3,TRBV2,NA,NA,CASSEFSPRGAADTQYF,TGTGCCAGCAGTGAATTCTCCCCGAGGGGTGCTGCGGATACGCAGTATTTT
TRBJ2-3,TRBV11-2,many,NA,CASCRGTDTQYF,TGTGCCAGCTGCCGGGGGACAGATACGCAGTATTTT
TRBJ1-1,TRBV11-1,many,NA,CASSPQAGLNTEAFF,TGTGCCAGCAGCCCCCAGGCAGGGCTCAACACTGAAGCTTTCTTT
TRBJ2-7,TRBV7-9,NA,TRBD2,CASSSTSGTYEQYF,TGTGCCAGCAGCTCGACTAGCGGGACCTACGAGCAGTACTTC